Shown below are 15 T cell receptor beta chains from a single sample sequenced in a study of OX40 agonist ivuxolimab in advanced cancers. The table came from immunoSEQ multiplex PCR; TCRdb's copy has only in-frame clones and leaves some out. This sample yields tens of thousands of clones, of which approximately 90% are seen a single time; roughly 13% belongs to the top ten. The sequences come from CD4+ or CD8+ T cells sorted from blood, collected in a trial of the OX40 agonist ivuxolimab. These receptors came from an adult with an advanced solid tumor such as melanoma, head and neck, liver or kidney cancer.

This chain joins TRBV19 and TRBJ2-2, with 9 bases aligning to TRBD2. The J segment lost 7 bases and the V segment lost 7 bases, leaving 4 bases of the junction unmatched. The CDR3 loop spans 13 amino acids. Germline CDR1 and CDR2: LNHDA and SQIVND (reference sequence). CDR3 coding DNA: TGTGCCAGTAAGGGACTAGCCGTCGGGGAGCTGTTTTTT. This codes for CASKGLAVGELFF. Full variable domain (rest looked up from reference TRBV19 and TRBJ2-2): DGGITQSPKYLFRKEGQNVTLSCEQNLNHDAMYWYRQDPGQGLRLIYYSQIVNDFQKGDIAEGYSVSREKKESFPLTVTSAQKNPTAFYLCASKGLAVGELFFGEGSRLTVL.

The CDR3 protein is CASSPQGFVANYGYTF. The CDR3, as DNA: TGTGCCAGTAGTCCCCAAGGGTTTGTAGCTAACTATGGCTACACCTTC. This chain uses TRBV19 with TRBJ1-2; no firm D call. Germline V lookup: CDR1 LNHDA, CDR2 SQIVND (reference sequence). Trimming removed 5 bases from V and 0 bases from J, with 16 bases in between. The CDR3 loop spans 16 amino acids. The whole variable domain, remainder taken from reference TRBV19 and TRBJ1-2, is DGGITQSPKYLFRKEGQNVTLSCEQNLNHDAMYWYRQDPGQGLRLIYYSQIVNDFQKGDIAEGYSVSREKKESFPLTVTSAQKNPTAFYLCASSPQGFVANYGYTFGSGTRLTVV.

The V and J genes are TRBV10-2 and TRBJ2-5, with D unclear. Between the trimmed V and J ends, which lost 2 bases and 7 bases, there was a span of 2 bases. Germline CDR1 is WSHSY and CDR2 is SAAADI. This CDR3 comprises 10 residues. DNA of the CDR3: TGCGCCAGCAGTGAGGGGACCCAGTACTTC. This codes for CASSEGTQYF.

The chain uses TRBV27 and TRBJ2-5, with TRBD1 matching over 8 bases. The CDR3 is made up of 14 amino acids. Trimming at V came to 4 bases and at J to 2 bases, leaving 3 bases not matched to a gene. The V gene's germline CDR1 is MNHEY and CDR2 SMNVEV (reference sequence). The CDR3 is CASSSHRGQETQYF. Here the CDR3 DNA reads TGTGCCAGCAGTTCACACAGGGGGCAAGAGACCCAGTACTTC.

This chain links TRBV6-6 with TRBJ1-5; D ambiguous. Trimming took 5 bases from V and 0 from J, leaving 11 bases between them. Per the germline V gene, CDR1 is MNHNY and CDR2 is SVGAGI (reference sequence). The CDR3 is made up of 15 amino acids. CDR3 in amino acids: CASSPADLSNQPQHF. CDR3 DNA sequence: TGTGCCAGCAGTCCTGCGGATCTTAGCAATCAGCCCCAGCATTTT.

V gene TRBV6-5 combines with J gene TRBJ1-1; D may be TRBD1 (6 bases). Germline-derived CDR1 and CDR2 are MNHEY and SVGAGI. V lost 6 bases, J lost 4 bases, and 12 bases lay in between. The CDR3 has 13 amino acids. This CDR3 is CASRPQGSTEAFF. CDR3 nucleotides: TGTGCCAGCAGGCCACAGGGCAGCACTGAAGCTTTCTTT.

The J gene is TRBJ2-5, the V gene TRBV6-5; D uncertain. The CDR3 sequence is 14 residues long. Trimming left V 0 bases short and J 4 bases short, with 9 bases between. Germline CDR1 is MNHEY and CDR2 is SVGAGI. CDR3 sequence: CASSYSGYGETQYF. In DNA form, the CDR3 reads TGTGCCAGCAGTTACTCTGGGTATGGAGAGACCCAGTACTTC.

The chain uses TRBV27 and TRBJ2-2, with D tentatively TRBD1 (6 bases). Per germline, CDR1 MNHEY and CDR2 SMNVEV (reference sequence). The CDR3 is made up of 14 amino acids. The V gene lost 6 bases and the J gene lost 2 bases, with 10 bases spanning the gap. CDR3: CASSRRGNTGELFF. The CDR3 coding sequence is TGTGCCAGCAGCCGCAGGGGAAACACCGGGGAGCTGTTTTTT.

This chain joins TRBV6-5 and TRBJ2-1; TRBD1 matches 10 bases. The junction had 2 bases not matched to a gene; V was cut back by 2 bases and J by 4 bases. The CDR3 is 15 residues long. Germline V gene sequence: CDR1 MNHEY, CDR2 SVGAGI. Here the CDR3 reads CASSYEGQGYNEQFF. DNA for the CDR3: TGTGCCAGCAGTTACGAGGGACAGGGGTACAATGAGCAGTTCTTC.

This clone came up once. In nucleotides, the CDR3 is TGTGCCAGCAGGGGGACAGGGGGCGAGACCCAGTACTTC. This sequence encodes CASRGTGGETQYF. The rearrangement links TRBV25-1 to TRBJ2-5, with 12 bases identical to TRBD1. CDR1 is MGHDK, CDR2 SYGVNS, per germline. Losses at the gene ends were 6 bases for V and 5 bases for J; bases not matched to a gene: 1. The CDR3 has 13 residues.

The chain employs TRBV7-2 and TRBJ2-7; perhaps TRBD1 as D (5 bases). Trimming left V 5 bases short and J 3 bases short, with 17 bases between. The germline CDR1 and CDR2 sequences are SGHTA and FQGNSA. The CDR3 spans 15 residues. CDR3: CASSPLGGRDYEQYF. As DNA, the CDR3 is TGTGCCAGCAGCCCCCTAGGCGGCAGGGACTACGAGCAGTACTTC.

The rearrangement links TRBV19 to TRBJ2-2, with D unresolved. V lost 6 bases to trimming and J lost 4 bases, with 12 bases between them. Germline assignment: CDR1 LNHDA and CDR2 SQIVND (reference sequence). The CDR3 spans 14 residues. The CDR3 spells CASSPLFLTGELFF. The CDR3 DNA reads as TGTGCCAGTAGCCCCCTCTTTCTCACCGGGGAGCTGTTTTTT.

DNA for the CDR3: TGTGCCACCCATGGGGGGAATGAGCAGTTCTTC. Translated, it gives CATHGGNEQFF. The V call is TRBV27, the J call TRBJ2-1, with D possibly matching TRBD2 (6 bases). Looked up from germline, CDR1 is MNHEY and CDR2 is SMNVEV (reference sequence). The V end lost 10 bases, the J end lost 7 bases, and 11 bases lay between the germline ends. CDR3 length: 11 residues.

The chain is built from TRBV7-9 and TRBJ1-1, with D hard to call. The CDR3 consists of 11 residues. V was cut by 1 base and J by 11 bases, with 8 bases left in between. Germline lookup yields CDR1 SEHNR and CDR2 FQNEAQ (reference sequence). As DNA, the CDR3 is TGTGCCAGCAGCTTAGGTTCGGATGCTTTCTTT. Protein: CASSLGSDAFF.

This clone was picked up one time. The CDR3 nucleotides read TGTGCCAGCAGCCATATCTCCGGGACAGAATTTCGGGAGGCTAACTATGGCTACACCTTC. Translating gives CASSHISGTEFREANYGYTF. V and J are TRBV4-2 and TRBJ1-2; 7 positions match TRBD1. V lost 3 bases, J lost 0 bases, and 19 bases stayed unmatched. Per the germline V gene, CDR1 is LGHNA and CDR2 is YNFKEQ. The CDR3 is 20 amino acids.